The TCR beta chain described here comes from a study of T-cell reconstitution after alpha-beta-depleted transplantation in children. Details on this clonotype: Its matching antigen is unknown.

Notes on the study in general: Surviving recipient T cells and thymic progenitors produced the high day-60 TCRbeta diversity seen in some patients. Among T cells one year after transplant, newly produced cells accounted for most counts and diversity. After transplant, at about two months, alpha-beta T cells were reportedly derived from several hundred expanded graft clones.

This CDR3 region has 15 residues. Per the germline V gene, CDR1 is LGHDT and CDR2 is YNNKEL (reference sequence). V lost 4 bases and J 3 bases, leaving 14 bases between the germline ends. As it was prepared, the TCRbeta library received unique molecular identifiers. Via MiXCR, TCRdb re-called the PCR reads, giving one row per CDR3 protein. Among approximately 200,000 distinct CDR3 sequences listed, 6.3% were seen once. This specimen was PBMCs, taken before TCRalphabeta/CD19-depleted stem cell transplant. The sequence derives from a girl under three years old with combined immunodeficiency, due to receive a stem cell transplant. The chain employs TRBV3-1 and TRBJ2-3; D is undetermined. The CDR3 sequence is CASSPDFEWTDTQYF. The CDR3 DNA reads as TGTGCCAGCAGCCCTGATTTCGAGTGGACAGATACGCAGTATTTT.